This entry lists 5 T cell receptor beta chains sequenced from one sample in a study of CD8 T cells in ankylosing spondylitis. MiXCR, run by TCRdb on the 5' RACE reads, gives a single entry per CDR3 protein. Seen here are under 250,000 distinct CDR3 sequences, under 8.5% observed once, and the top ten hold approximately 4.8%. The sample taken for sequencing was blood, either unsorted or a sorted T cell fraction (not recorded which). The source of these receptors is a female donor with ankylosing spondylitis or in good health (not recorded which).

Remarks on this clonotype: A much larger clone is a single base away; this may be a read error. The CDR3 DNA sequence: TGTGCCAGCAGCGGCGACAGGGGGCAACAAGAGACCCAGTACTTC. Translated, it gives CASSGDRGQQETQYF. This rearrangement joins TRBV4-2 to TRBJ2-5, with 10 bases fitting TRBD1. Per the germline V gene, CDR1 is LGHNA and CDR2 is YNFKEQ. Trimming removed 5 bases from V and 2 bases from J; junction bases left unmatched: 5. This CDR3 comprises 15 residues.

This clonotype showed up many times. The rearrangement uses TRBV29-1 and TRBJ2-1, with 7 positions matching TRBD2. The CDR3 is 12 residues long. The V and J ends lost 6 bases and 4 bases, in that order; junction bases with no gene match: 3. Germline CDR1 reads SQVTM; CDR2 reads ANQGSEA. In DNA form, the CDR3 reads TGCAGCGTCACTAGCGCTTACAATGAGCAGTTCTTC. Translating gives CSVTSAYNEQFF.

In this sample, this clonotype turned up many times. The chain is built from TRBV7-2 and TRBJ2-3, with no clear D. V lost 2 bases and J lost 3, with 9 bases in between. Germline lookup yields CDR1 SGHTA and CDR2 FQGNSA. CDR3 length: 14 residues. CDR3 DNA: TGTGCCAGCAGCTTAACGTTCAGGACAGATACGCAGTATTTT. Protein product: CASSLTFRTDTQYF.

There are many counts of this clonotype. The gene calls are TRBV7-9 and TRBJ2-5, with TRBD2 matching over 11 bases. This CDR3 comprises 17 residues. Germline values: CDR1 SEHNR, CDR2 FQNEAQ (reference sequence). J gave up 7 bases and V 2 bases, and 12 bases lay outside the gene matches. In nucleotides, the CDR3 is TGTGCCAGCAGCTTAAAACCCGGGACTAGCGGTCCTCGGACCCAGTACTTC. This codes for CASSLKPGTSGPRTQYF.

J is TRBJ1-1 and V is TRBV2; D gene unclear. The V gene's germline CDR1 is SNHLY and CDR2 FYNNEI. Deletions cut 8 bases from V and 1 base from J, with 11 bases between. There are 13 residues in the CDR3. The CDR3 DNA is TGTGCCAGCGCAAGGGCTGGGAACACTGAAGCTTTCTTT. Amino acids: CASARAGNTEAFF.